The 8 T cell receptor beta chains given below trace back to one sample, sequenced in a study of cytomegalovirus exposure and HLA in healthy donors. Researchers ran the PCR with 60 Vbeta and 13 Jbeta primers. Clones were sequenced by immunoSEQ multiplex PCR, and TCRdb holds only the in-frame ones, with some missing. The sample lists 200,000 or so clones; 80% to 85% were seen once. The sequenced material came from PBMCs. Receptors were obtained from a man aged 40-49 years in good health and CMV-seropositive.

V usage is TRBV9 and J usage is TRBJ2-1; 9 bases are shared with TRBD1. The CDR3 sequence is 14 residues long. The V and J ends lost 1 base and 7 bases, in that order; junction bases with no gene match: 3. CDR1 and CDR2 from the germline V gene are SGDLS and YYNGEE. The CDR3: CASSVLTGGNEQFF. The CDR3 nucleotides are TGTGCCAGCAGCGTATTGACAGGGGGGAATGAGCAGTTCTTC.

V usage is TRBV5-1 and J usage is TRBJ2-2; 11 nucleotides line up with TRBD2. V was pared by 0 bases and J by 4 bases, with 2 bases of the junction left unmatched. This CDR3 has 16 residues. Germline V lookup: CDR1 SGHRS, CDR2 YFSETQ. The CDR3 DNA reads TGCGCCAGCAGCTTGGGTCTAGCGGGGGGCACCGGGGAGCTGTTTTTT. It specifies CASSLGLAGGTGELFF.

This clone has a single count. The J gene is TRBJ1-6, the V gene TRBV25-1, with D unclear. The V end was cut by 2 bases, the J end by 7 bases, with 9 bases between. The CDR3 is 14 amino acids. The germline V gene encodes CDR1 MGHDK and CDR2 SYGVNS. CDR3 sequence reads: CASSEGRRNSPLHF. CDR3 DNA sequence: TGTGCCAGCAGTGAAGGCAGGAGGAATTCACCCCTCCACTTT.

This clone occurred a few times. The chain combines TRBV19 with TRBJ2-7; 8 bases match TRBD2. CDR3 length: 14 residues. The germline V gene encodes CDR1 LNHDA and CDR2 SQIVND (reference sequence). The ends lost 3 bases at V and 4 bases at J; junction bases unmatched: 5. CDR3 bases: TGTGCCAGTAGTATGGCCAGCGGGGGATACGAGCAGTACTTC. It is translated as CASSMASGGYEQYF.

The gene calls are TRBV6-6 and TRBJ2-1; D may be TRBD2 (6 bases). Germline V CDR1 and CDR2: MNHNY, SVGAGI (reference sequence). The CDR3 runs to 13 residues. V shed 8 bases and J shed 6 bases, with 14 bases lying between them. Here the CDR3 reads CASWYRGSNEQFF. DNA for the CDR3: TGTGCCAGCTGGTATCGGGGGTCCAATGAGCAGTTCTTC.

The rearrangement links TRBV4-1 to TRBJ2-3, with TRBD2 matching 7 bases. V gave up 4 bases and J gave up 0 bases; unmatched junction bases: 7. The CDR3 sequence is 16 residues long. From germline, CDR1 is MGHRA and CDR2 YSYEKL. The CDR3 sequence: CASSPPGGKSTDTQYF. DNA for the CDR3: TGCGCCAGCAGCCCGCCCGGGGGGAAGAGCACAGATACGCAGTATTTT.

This clone was counted only a few times. The chain uses TRBV5-6 and TRBJ2-7; 9 bases agree with TRBD1. The CDR3 is 15 residues long. The ends lost 2 bases at V and 2 bases at J; junction bases unmatched: 5. CDR1 SGHDT and CDR2 YYEEEE come from the germline V gene. CDR3 sequence reads: CASSFYRGRTYEQYF. In DNA form, the CDR3 reads TGTGCCAGCAGCTTTTACAGGGGGCGAACCTACGAGCAGTACTTC.

V is TRBV13 and J is TRBJ2-3; TRBD2 matches 9 bases. V lost 10 bases and J lost 2; bases outside the gene matches: 13. This CDR3 has 16 amino acids. Germline V gives CDR1 PRHDT, CDR2 FYEKMQ (reference sequence). CDR3 sequence (DNA): TGTGCCACCACCTCCGCAACTAGCGGGTTCACAGATACGCAGTATTTT. Its translation: CATTSATSGFTDTQYF.